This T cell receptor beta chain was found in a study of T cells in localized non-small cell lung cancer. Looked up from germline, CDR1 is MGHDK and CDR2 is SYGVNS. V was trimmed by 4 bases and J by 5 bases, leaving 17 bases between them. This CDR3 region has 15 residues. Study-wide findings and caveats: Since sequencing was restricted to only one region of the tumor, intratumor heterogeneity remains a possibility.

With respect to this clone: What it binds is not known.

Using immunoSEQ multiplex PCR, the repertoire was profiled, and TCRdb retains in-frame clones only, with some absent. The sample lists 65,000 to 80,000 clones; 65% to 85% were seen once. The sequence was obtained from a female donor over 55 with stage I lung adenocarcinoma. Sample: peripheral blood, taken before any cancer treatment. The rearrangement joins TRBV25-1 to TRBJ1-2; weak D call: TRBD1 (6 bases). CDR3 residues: CASSGLGRGNYGYTF. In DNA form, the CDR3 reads TGTGCCAGCAGTGGTCTGGGCAGGGGTAATTATGGCTACACCTTC.